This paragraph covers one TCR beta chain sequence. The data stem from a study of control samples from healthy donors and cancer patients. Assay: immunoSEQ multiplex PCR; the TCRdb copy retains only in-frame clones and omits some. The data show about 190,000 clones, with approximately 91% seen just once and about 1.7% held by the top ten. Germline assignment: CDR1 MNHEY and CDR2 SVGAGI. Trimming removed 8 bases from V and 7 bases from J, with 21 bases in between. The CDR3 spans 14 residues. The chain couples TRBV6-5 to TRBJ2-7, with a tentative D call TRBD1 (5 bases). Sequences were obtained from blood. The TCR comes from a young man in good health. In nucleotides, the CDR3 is TGTGCCAGCGTAAGGCAAGGGGCAAGTAGGGAGCAGTACTTC. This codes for CASVRQGASREQYF.